A selection of T cell receptor beta chains follows, all from one sample in a study of Graves' ophthalmopathy and Graves' hyperthyroidism. In TCRdb, the multiplex PCR reads were re-called with MiXCR into one record per CDR3 protein. This table has roughly 400,000 distinct CDR3 sequences, about a sixth appearing once. The sequenced material came from peripheral blood. The receptors here all came from an adult woman with stable Graves' hyperthyroidism. The CDR3 runs from the conserved cysteine through the conserved F or W. D genes are given only for firm matches. Size is stated for part of the rows, as once, few or many counts, or as a class when the clone is expanded.

CDR3 length: 13; J gene: TRBJ1-1; V gene: TRBV19; D gene: .; clone size: many; CDR3 protein: CASSIELTAEAFF; CDR3 DNA: TGTGCCAGTAGTATCGAGCTTACCGCTGAAGCTTTCTTT
CDR3 length: 15; J gene: TRBJ1-2; V gene: TRBV7-9; D gene: .; clone size: many; CDR3 protein: CASSLAWRGDPDYTF; CDR3 DNA: TGTGCCAGCAGCTTAGCGTGGAGGGGCGACCCTGACTACACCTTC
CDR3 length: 12; J gene: TRBJ2-2; V gene: TRBV27; D gene: .; clone size: many; CDR3 protein: CAIGAATGELFF; CDR3 DNA: TGTGCCATTGGGGCCGCCACCGGGGAGCTGTTTTTT
CDR3 length: 15; J gene: TRBJ1-5; V gene: TRBV6-2/TRBV6-3; D gene: .; clone size: .; CDR3 protein: CASSYRGRGNQPQHF; CDR3 DNA: TGTGCCAGCAGTTATAGGGGAAGAGGCAATCAGCCCCAGCATTTT
CDR3 length: 13; J gene: TRBJ2-2; V gene: TRBV20-1; D gene: .; clone size: many; CDR3 protein: CSAEPGNTGELFF; CDR3 DNA: TGCAGTGCTGAACCCGGGAACACCGGGGAGCTGTTTTTT
CDR3 length: 13; J gene: TRBJ2-7; V gene: TRBV12-3/TRBV12-4; D gene: .; clone size: .; CDR3 protein: CASTEGGAYEQYF; CDR3 DNA: TGTGCCAGCACTGAAGGGGGGGCCTACGAGCAGTACTTC
CDR3 length: 13; J gene: TRBJ2-7; V gene: TRBV6-5; D gene: .; clone size: many; CDR3 protein: CASSSEGRYEQYF; CDR3 DNA: TGTGCCAGCAGTTCGGAGGGCCGCTACGAGCAGTACTTC
CDR3 length: 11; J gene: TRBJ2-7; V gene: TRBV5-1; D gene: .; clone size: .; CDR3 protein: CASSKDSEQYF; CDR3 DNA: TGCGCCAGCAGCAAGGACTCTGAGCAGTACTTC
CDR3 length: 15; J gene: TRBJ2-7; V gene: TRBV6-1; D gene: .; clone size: many; CDR3 protein: CASSEDPGQYYEQYF; CDR3 DNA: TGTGCCAGCAGTGAAGACCCGGGACAATACTACGAGCAGTACTTC
CDR3 length: 17; J gene: TRBJ2-7; V gene: TRBV20-1; D gene: TRBD2; clone size: many; CDR3 protein: CSARVVAGGRGIGEQYF; CDR3 DNA: TGCAGTGCTAGGGTGGTAGCGGGAGGTCGTGGGATTGGCGAGCAGTACTTC
CDR3 length: 15; J gene: TRBJ1-1; V gene: TRBV12-3/TRBV12-4; D gene: .; clone size: many; CDR3 protein: CASSLAGQRIFEAFF; CDR3 DNA: TGTGCCAGCAGTTTAGCCGGACAGCGAATATTTGAAGCTTTCTTT
CDR3 length: 14; J gene: TRBJ1-5; V gene: TRBV27; D gene: TRBD1; clone size: many; CDR3 protein: CASSTQGDNQPQHF; CDR3 DNA: TGTGCCAGCAGCACCCAGGGGGACAATCAGCCCCAGCATTTT
CDR3 length: 18; J gene: TRBJ1-6; V gene: TRBV5-1; D gene: .; clone size: many; CDR3 protein: CASSFEGERQVGGSPLHF; CDR3 DNA: TGCGCCAGCAGCTTTGAGGGTGAACGACAGGTCGGCGGTTCACCCCTCCACTTT
CDR3 length: 13; J gene: TRBJ1-1; V gene: TRBV11-2; D gene: .; clone size: many; CDR3 protein: CASSLLRVTEAFF; CDR3 DNA: TGTGCCAGCAGCTTATTAAGGGTTACTGAAGCTTTCTTT